The clone carrying this T cell receptor beta chain appeared once. Its cognate antigen is unknown. The data were obtained in a study of CD4 T cells in relation to SARS-CoV-2 and coronaviruses. Study summary: Convalescent patients had median age roughly 38 years, range about 20 to 75. Convalescent patients were under ten males and 4 females; two were Hispanic.

This table comes from immunoSEQ multiplex PCR, and its TCRdb copy is limited to in-frame clones, with some not included. The sample gives tens of thousands of clones, roughly 85% of which show up once; 3.5% to 5% is in the top ten. V gave up 3 bases and J gave up 10 bases, with 16 bases separating them. Germline V lookup: CDR1 KGHSH, CDR2 LQKENI. The CDR3 has 15 residues. The sequenced sample consisted of naive CD4+ T cells from PBMCs, cultured in vitro. The subset here: naive CD4+ T cells isolated by negative enrichment. The rearrangement joins TRBV18 to TRBJ2-6; D is unresolved. The origin of this receptor is an adult with COVID-19. CDR3 nucleotides: TGTGCCAGCTCACCCGGGCTCCAGAATATTAACGTCCTGACTTTC. This gives the protein CASSPGLQNINVLTF. Supplemented by reference TRBV18 and TRBJ2-6, the full variable domain reads NAGVMQNPRHLVRRRGQEARLRCSPMKGHSHVYWYRQLPEEGLKFMVYLQKENIIDESGMPKERFSAEFPKEGPSILRIQQVVRGDSAAYFCASSPGLQNINVLTFGAGSRLTVL.